This T cell receptor (beta chain) was documented in a study of early T cells in non-severe SARS-CoV-2 infection. Each CDR3 protein is one row after TCRdb ran MiXCR on the 5' RACE reads. The sample holds about 62,000 distinct CDR3 sequences, roughly a tenth seen once. The CDR3 loop spans 15 amino acids. Germline assignment: CDR1 SGHNT and CDR2 YENEEA. After removal of 3 bases from V and 7 bases from J, the junction contained 8 bases not matched to a gene. Source material: whole blood. The chain recombines TRBV11-3 with TRBJ2-2, with 7 nucleotides matching TRBD2. This TCR came from an adult who was a healthcare worker with PCR-confirmed SARS-CoV-2 infection or an uninfected control (not recorded which). The CDR3 sequence: CASSLGLAAGGELFF. CDR3 sequence (DNA): TGTGCCAGCAGCTTGGGGCTAGCGGCTGGCGGGGAGCTGTTTTTT.